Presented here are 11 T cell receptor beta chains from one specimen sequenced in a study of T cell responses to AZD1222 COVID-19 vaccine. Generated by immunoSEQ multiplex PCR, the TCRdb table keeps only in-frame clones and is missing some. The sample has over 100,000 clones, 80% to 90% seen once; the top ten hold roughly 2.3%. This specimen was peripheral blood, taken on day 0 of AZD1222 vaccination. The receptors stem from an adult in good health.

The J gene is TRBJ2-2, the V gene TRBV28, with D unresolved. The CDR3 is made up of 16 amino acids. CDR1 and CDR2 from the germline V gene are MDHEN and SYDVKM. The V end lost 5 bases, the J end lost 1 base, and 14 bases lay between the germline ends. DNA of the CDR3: TGTGCCAGCAGTCCTCCTGGACCAGGGAACACCGGGGAGCTGTTTTTT. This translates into CASSPPGPGNTGELFF.

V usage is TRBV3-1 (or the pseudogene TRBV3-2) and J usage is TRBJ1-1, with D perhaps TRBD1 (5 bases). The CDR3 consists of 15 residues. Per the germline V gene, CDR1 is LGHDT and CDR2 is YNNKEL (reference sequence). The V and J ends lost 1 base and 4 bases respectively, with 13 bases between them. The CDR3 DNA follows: TGTGCCAGCAGCCAAGGAGCAGGCGGGGGCACTGAAGCTTTCTTT. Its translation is CASSQGAGGGTEAFF.

The CDR3 region is CASSLSSGSYEQFF. CDR3 bases: TGTGCCAGCAGCCTGAGTAGCGGGAGCTATGAGCAGTTCTTC. This chain connects TRBV2 to TRBJ2-1; TRBD2 matches at 9 bases. The trim removed 6 bases at V and 8 bases at J, leaving 8 bases unmatched. Germline-derived CDR1 and CDR2 are SNHLY and FYNNEI. This CDR3 spans 14 amino acids.

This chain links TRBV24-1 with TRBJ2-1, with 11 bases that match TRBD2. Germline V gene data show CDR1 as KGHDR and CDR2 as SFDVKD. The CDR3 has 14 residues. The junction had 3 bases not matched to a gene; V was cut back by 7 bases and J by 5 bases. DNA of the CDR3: TGTGCCACCAGACTAGCGGGAGATCACAATGAGCAGTTCTTC. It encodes CATRLAGDHNEQFF.

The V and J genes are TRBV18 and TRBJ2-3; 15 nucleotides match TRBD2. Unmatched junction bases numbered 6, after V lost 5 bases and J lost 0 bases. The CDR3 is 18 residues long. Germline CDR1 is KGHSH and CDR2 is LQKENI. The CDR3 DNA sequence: TGTGCCAGCTCAGAGGGACTAGCGGGAGGCAGAAGCACAGATACGCAGTATTTT. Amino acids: CASSEGLAGGRSTDTQYF.

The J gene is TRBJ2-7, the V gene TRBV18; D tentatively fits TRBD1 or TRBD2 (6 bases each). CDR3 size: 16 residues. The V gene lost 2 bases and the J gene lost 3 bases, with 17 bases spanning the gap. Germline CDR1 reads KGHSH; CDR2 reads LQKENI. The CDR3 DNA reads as TGTGCCAGCTCACCAGGTAACAGGGAGGTCCTCTACGAGCAGTACTTC. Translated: CASSPGNREVLYEQYF.

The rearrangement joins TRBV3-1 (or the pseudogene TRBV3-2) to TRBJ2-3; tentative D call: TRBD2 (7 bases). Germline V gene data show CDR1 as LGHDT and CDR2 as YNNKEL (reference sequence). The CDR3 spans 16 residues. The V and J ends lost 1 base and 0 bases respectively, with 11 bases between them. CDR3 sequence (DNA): TGTGCCAGCAGCCAAGGGGGGGGGCGCAGCACAGATACGCAGTATTTT. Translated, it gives CASSQGGGRSTDTQYF.

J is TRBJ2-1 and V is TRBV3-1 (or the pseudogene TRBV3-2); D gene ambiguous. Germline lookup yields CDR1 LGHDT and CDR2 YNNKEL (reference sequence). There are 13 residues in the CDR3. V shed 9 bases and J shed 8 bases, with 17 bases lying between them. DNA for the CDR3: TGTGCCAGTAAGATGTCGCGATCCCATGAGCAGTTCTTC. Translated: CASKMSRSHEQFF.

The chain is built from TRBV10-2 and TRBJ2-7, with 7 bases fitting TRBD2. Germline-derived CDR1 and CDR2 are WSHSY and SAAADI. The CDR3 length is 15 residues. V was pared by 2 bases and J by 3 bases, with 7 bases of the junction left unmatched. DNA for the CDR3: TGCGCCAGCAGTGAGCTTCGGACTAGTTTCTACGAGCAGTACTTC. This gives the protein CASSELRTSFYEQYF.

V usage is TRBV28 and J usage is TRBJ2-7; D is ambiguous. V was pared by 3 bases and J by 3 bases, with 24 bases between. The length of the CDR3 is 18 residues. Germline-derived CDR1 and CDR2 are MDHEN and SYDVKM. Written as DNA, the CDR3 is TGTGCCAGCAGTTTCTTTAGTTTGAGGCTGTCAGAGAGCTACGAGCAGTACTTC. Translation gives CASSFFSLRLSESYEQYF.

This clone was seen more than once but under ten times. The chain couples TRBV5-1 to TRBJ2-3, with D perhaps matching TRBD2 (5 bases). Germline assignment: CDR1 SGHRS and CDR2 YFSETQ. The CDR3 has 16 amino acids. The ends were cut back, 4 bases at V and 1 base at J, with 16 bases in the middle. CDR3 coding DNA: TGCGCCAGCAGCCCGGGCAGGAGTAGCGGCACAGATACGCAGTATTTT. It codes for CASSPGRSSGTDTQYF. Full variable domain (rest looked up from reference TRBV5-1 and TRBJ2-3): KAGVTQTPRYLIKTRGQQVTLSCSPISGHRSVSWYQQTPGQGLQFLFEYFSETQRNKGNFPGRFSGRQFSNSRSEMNVSTLELGDSALYLCASSPGRSSGTDTQYFGPGTRLTVL.